The 15 T cell receptor beta chains below were found in one sample sequenced in a study of T-cell memory formation after mild COVID-19. From the 5' RACE reads, TCRdb called clonotypes with MiXCR, one entry per CDR3 protein. Counted here are fewer than 700,000 distinct CDR3 sequences, about a sixth occurring once; the ten biggest clones make up 12%. The specimen sequenced was PBMCs or a T cell subset sorted from them (not recorded which). The receptors were sampled from an adult woman who had mild COVID-19 (a few samples of this study predate the infection). Cell type and time point are not known.

V gene TRBV6-2 or TRBV6-3 combines with J gene TRBJ2-1; D is uncertain. The CDR3 contains 14 residues. Germline V gene data show CDR1 as MNHEY and CDR2 as SVGEGT. The germline V and J ends were trimmed by 3 bases and 5 bases, with 11 bases remaining between them. CDR3 bases: TGTGCCAGCAGTTATCGTTGGCTTCACAATGAGCAGTTCTTC. This codes for CASSYRWLHNEQFF.

The rearrangement uses TRBV7-6 and TRBJ2-2; weak D call: TRBD2 (5 bases). The CDR3 length is 16 residues. The V gene's germline CDR1 is SGHVS and CDR2 FNYEAQ. Trimming took 4 bases from V and 4 from J, leaving 16 bases between them. CDR3 protein: CASSSTRQRGTGELFF. In nucleotides, the CDR3 is TGTGCCAGCAGCTCCACCCGACAACGGGGCACCGGGGAGCTGTTTTTT.

J is TRBJ1-2 and V is TRBV5-4; D uncertain. V gave up 2 bases and J gave up 8 bases, with 7 bases separating them. The CDR3 spans 11 residues. CDR1 is SGHNT and CDR2 is YYREEE in the germline V gene (reference sequence). The CDR3 here is CASSLKSGYTF. The CDR3 DNA reads as TGTGCCAGCAGCTTAAAGTCCGGCTACACCTTC.

This clonotype was seen more than once but under ten times. The chain uses TRBV5-5 and TRBJ2-1; TRBD2 aligns across 8 bases. V was pared by 1 base and J by 10 bases, with 10 bases of the junction left unmatched. CDR1 SGHKS and CDR2 YYEKEE come from the germline V gene (reference sequence). The CDR3 has 15 amino acids. The DNA of the CDR3 is TGTGCCAGCAGCTTGAGGACTAGCTCCGGCGGGGAGCAGTTCTTC. This gives the protein CASSLRTSSGGEQFF.

CDR3 in DNA: TGCAGCGTTGAAAGGACGGACAGCCTAGGCTATGGCTACACCTTC. This sequence encodes CSVERTDSLGYGYTF. The rearrangement links TRBV29-1 to TRBJ1-2, with D possibly matching TRBD1 (6 bases). CDR1 is SQVTM and CDR2 is ANQGSEA in the germline V gene. Trimming left V 2 bases short and J 4 bases short, with 17 bases between. The CDR3 is 15 residues long.

V usage is TRBV5-1 and J usage is TRBJ1-2; no firm D call. CDR1 and CDR2 from the germline V gene are SGHRS and YFSETQ. Trimming shortened V by 4 bases and J by 1 base, and 14 bases separated the two germline ends. The CDR3 contains 15 residues. The chain's CDR3 is CASSQTSSVNYGYTF. The CDR3 region has the DNA TGCGCCAGCAGCCAAACAAGTTCCGTTAACTATGGCTACACCTTC.

This clonotype came up a few times. This chain uses TRBV4-2 with TRBJ2-4, with unresolved D. V was cut by 3 bases and J by 0 bases, with 6 bases left in between. The V gene's germline CDR1 is LGHNA and CDR2 YNFKEQ. There are 14 residues in the CDR3. The CDR3 here is CASSQEIAKNIQYF. CDR3 coding DNA: TGTGCCAGCAGCCAGGAAATAGCCAAAAACATTCAGTACTTC.

The chain employs TRBV5-1 and TRBJ2-7, with 7 bases that match TRBD2. The CDR3 covers 14 residues. The ends lost 6 bases at V and 6 bases at J; junction bases unmatched: 12. Per the germline V gene, CDR1 is SGHRS and CDR2 is YFSETQ. The CDR3 is CASILDAGVGEQYF. As DNA, the CDR3 is TGCGCCAGCATCCTGGACGCGGGGGTCGGCGAGCAGTACTTC.

Only a few counts were recorded for this clonotype. The V gene is TRBV7-9, the J gene TRBJ1-6, with 10 bases that match TRBD1. CDR1 is SEHNR and CDR2 is FQNEAQ in the germline V gene (reference sequence). J gave up 4 bases and V 5 bases, and 8 bases lay outside the gene matches. This CDR3 has 17 amino acids. The CDR3 region is CASSRDRGGLYNSPLHF. CDR3 DNA sequence: TGTGCCAGCAGCCGGGACAGGGGTGGATTATATAATTCACCCCTCCACTTT.

The V gene is TRBV6-1, the J gene TRBJ2-7; D gene uncertain. The V and J ends lost 1 base and 5 bases respectively, with 12 bases between them. The germline V gene encodes CDR1 MNHNS and CDR2 SASEGT. The CDR3 runs 14 residues. CDR3 nucleotides: TGTGCCAGCAGTGAAGGCCCAGGTTCGGACGAGCAGTACTTC. It yields the protein CASSEGPGSDEQYF.

This clonotype was seen more than once but under ten times. The chain combines TRBV7-9 with TRBJ1-1; D not certain. The CDR3 has 12 amino acids. CDR1 is SEHNR, CDR2 FQNEAQ, per germline (reference sequence). V was clipped by 6 bases and J by 4 bases, with 9 bases between them. Here the CDR3 DNA reads TGTGCCAGCAGTAAATTGAGCACTGAAGCTTTCTTT. Translated: CASSKLSTEAFF.

This clonotype appeared a few times. The chain links TRBV4-3 to TRBJ2-1, with 10 bases aligning to TRBD2. CDR3 length: 17 amino acids. After removal of 4 bases from V and 8 bases from J, the junction contained 14 bases not matched to a gene. The germline gives CDR1 LGHNA, CDR2 YSLEER. Here the CDR3 DNA reads TGCGCCAGCAGCCGCGAGTGGCCTAGCGGGAGCTTGGATGAGCAGTTCTTC. Amino acids: CASSREWPSGSLDEQFF.

This clonotype was found a few times. The rearrangement uses TRBV20-1 and TRBJ1-2; D not certain. V lost 5 bases to trimming and J lost 3 bases, with 13 bases between them. The CDR3 is 13 residues long. Germline CDR1 DFQATT, CDR2 SNEGSKA (reference sequence). In DNA form, the CDR3 reads TGCAGTGCTGCTGAGGGCGGGTACTATGGCTACACCTTC. This sequence encodes CSAAEGGYYGYTF.

This chain connects TRBV7-6 to TRBJ2-1; D tentatively fits TRBD1 or TRBD2 (7 bases each). CDR1 SGHVS and CDR2 FNYEAQ come from the germline V gene. The germline V and J ends were trimmed by 4 bases and 4 bases, with 17 bases remaining between them. The CDR3 is 16 residues long. CDR3 region: CASSSRRQGGYNEQFF. The CDR3 DNA reads as TGTGCCAGCAGCTCACGACGCCAGGGGGGGTACAATGAGCAGTTCTTC.

The chain uses TRBV20-1 and TRBJ2-7; D might be TRBD2 (6 bases). CDR3 length equals 13 residues. Germline V lookup: CDR1 DFQATT, CDR2 SNEGSKA (reference sequence). V was cut by 3 bases and J by 3 bases, with 12 bases left in between. The CDR3 loop reads CSARPLAVYEQYF. The DNA of the CDR3 is TGCAGTGCTAGGCCCTTAGCGGTCTACGAGCAGTACTTC.